The present TCR beta chain was sequenced within a study of metastatic and nonmetastatic thyroid tumors. With MiXCR, TCRdb reprocessed the PCR reads. Counted here are roughly 16,000 clones, about 25% occurring once; the ten biggest clones make up 10%. Treatment of any kind had been given to no patient before thyroid surgery. V lost 6 bases and J 6 bases, leaving 20 bases between the germline ends. The CDR3 totals 15 residues. Looked up from germline, CDR1 is LNHDA and CDR2 is SQIVND (reference sequence). V gene TRBV19 combines with J gene TRBJ1-1; maybe TRBD1 (5 bases). Specimen: adjacent normal tissue. The source is a female donor with papillary thyroid cancer or a benign thyroid nodule (not recorded which). Some clones in this sample may be carry-over from other donors' samples. CDR3 region: CASRRGAGIIAEAFF. CDR3 bases: TGTGCCAGTAGAAGGGGCGCGGGGATTATTGCTGAAGCTTTCTTT.